The clone carrying this T cell receptor beta chain showed up many times. The sample originates from a study of liver allograft versus peripheral blood T cells. The overall study: Comparing T cell receptor repertoires in transplanted livers with those in recipients' peripheral blood was part of the design.

TCRdb analysed the reads with MiXCR anew, one entry per CDR3 protein. The sample lists approximately 5,700 distinct CDR3 sequences; about a sixth were seen once. This TCR was sampled from a human patient who had a liver transplant. The T cells may partly be graft donor cells.

CDR3 protein: CSARDSTGNQPQHF. The CDR3 region has the DNA TGCAGTGCTAGAGATTCTACAGGGAATCAGCCCCAGCATTTT. This sequence joins TRBV20-1 and TRBJ1-5; tentatively, D is TRBD1 (6 bases). The CDR3 consists of 14 residues. Trimming took off 0 bases at V and 4 bases at J, with 10 bases between the two ends. Germline CDR1 reads DFQATT; CDR2 reads SNEGSKA (reference sequence).